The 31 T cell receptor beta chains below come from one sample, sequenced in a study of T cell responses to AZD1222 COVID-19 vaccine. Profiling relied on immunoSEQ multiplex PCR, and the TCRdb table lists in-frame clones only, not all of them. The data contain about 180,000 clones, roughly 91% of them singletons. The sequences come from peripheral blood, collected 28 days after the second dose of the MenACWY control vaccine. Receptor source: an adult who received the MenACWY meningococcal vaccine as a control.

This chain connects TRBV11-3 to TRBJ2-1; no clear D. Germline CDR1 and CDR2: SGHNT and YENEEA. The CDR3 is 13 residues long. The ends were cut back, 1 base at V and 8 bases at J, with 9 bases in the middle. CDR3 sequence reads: CASSLGRNDEQFF. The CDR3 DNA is TGTGCCAGCAGCTTAGGACGAAATGATGAGCAGTTCTTC.

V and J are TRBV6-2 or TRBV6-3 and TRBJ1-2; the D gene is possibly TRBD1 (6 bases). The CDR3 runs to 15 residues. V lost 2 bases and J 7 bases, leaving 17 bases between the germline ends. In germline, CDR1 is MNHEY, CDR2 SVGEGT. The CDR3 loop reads CASSYRQGIASGYTF. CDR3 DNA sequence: TGTGCCAGCAGTTACCGGCAGGGGATCGCGAGTGGCTACACCTTC.

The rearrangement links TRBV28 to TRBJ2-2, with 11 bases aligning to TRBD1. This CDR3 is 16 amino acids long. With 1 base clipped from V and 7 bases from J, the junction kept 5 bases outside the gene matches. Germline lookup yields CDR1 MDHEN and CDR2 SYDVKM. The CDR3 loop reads CASSLSGTGGHGELFF. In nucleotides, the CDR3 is TGTGCCAGCAGTTTATCCGGGACAGGGGGACACGGGGAGCTGTTTTTT.

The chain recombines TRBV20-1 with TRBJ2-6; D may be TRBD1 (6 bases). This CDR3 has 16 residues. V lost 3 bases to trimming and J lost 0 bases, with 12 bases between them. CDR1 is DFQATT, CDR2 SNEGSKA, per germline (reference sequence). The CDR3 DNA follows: TGCAGTGCTAGTCCGGGACAAAGCTCTGGGGCCAACGTCCTGACTTTC. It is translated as CSASPGQSSGANVLTF.

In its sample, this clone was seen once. The CDR3 region is CAWSAQTEYNEQFF. The CDR3 DNA is TGTGCCTGGAGTGCCCAGACGGAGTACAATGAGCAGTTCTTC. This chain uses TRBV30 with TRBJ2-1; D unresolved. V shed 1 base and J shed 4 bases, with 11 bases lying between them. The CDR3 spans 14 residues. Per germline, CDR1 GTSNPN and CDR2 SVGIG (reference sequence).

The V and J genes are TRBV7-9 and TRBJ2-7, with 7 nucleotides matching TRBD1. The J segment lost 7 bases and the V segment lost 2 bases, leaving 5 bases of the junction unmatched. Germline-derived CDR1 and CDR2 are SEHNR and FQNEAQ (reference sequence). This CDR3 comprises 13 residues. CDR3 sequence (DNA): TGTGCCAGCAGCTTAAGACAGGGAAATGAGCAGTACTTC. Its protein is CASSLRQGNEQYF.

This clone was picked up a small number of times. The CDR3 sequence is CASSLFQTGGQPQHF. The DNA of the CDR3 is TGTGCCAGCAGCTTGTTCCAGACAGGGGGTCAGCCCCAGCATTTT. The J gene is TRBJ1-5, the V gene TRBV5-5, with TRBD1 matching over 9 bases. The CDR3 extends over 15 amino acids. The junction had 5 bases not matched to a gene; V was cut back by 1 base and J by 6 bases. Germline V gives CDR1 SGHKS, CDR2 YYEKEE (reference sequence).

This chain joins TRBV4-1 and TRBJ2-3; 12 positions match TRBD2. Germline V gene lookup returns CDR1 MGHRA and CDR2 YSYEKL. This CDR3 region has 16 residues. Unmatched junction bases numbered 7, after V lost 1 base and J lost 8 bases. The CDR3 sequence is CASSQAGTSGWATQYF. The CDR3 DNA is TGCGCCAGCAGCCAAGCGGGGACTAGCGGGTGGGCTACGCAGTATTTT.

In DNA form, the CDR3 reads TGTGCCAGCAGCTGGAGAGGAAACTACTACGAGCAGTACTTC. Protein product: CASSWRGNYYEQYF. The chain combines TRBV11-1 with TRBJ2-7; D gene ambiguous. From germline, CDR1 is SGHAT and CDR2 FQDESV (reference sequence). The CDR3 totals 14 residues. With 4 bases removed from V and 3 bases from J, the gap between germline ends came to 13 bases.

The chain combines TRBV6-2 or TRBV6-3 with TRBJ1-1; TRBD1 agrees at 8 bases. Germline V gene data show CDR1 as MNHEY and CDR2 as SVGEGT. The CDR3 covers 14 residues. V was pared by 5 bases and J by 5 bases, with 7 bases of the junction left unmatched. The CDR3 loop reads CASSDRGGVTEAFF. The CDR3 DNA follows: TGTGCCAGCAGTGACAGGGGAGGAGTAACTGAAGCTTTCTTT.

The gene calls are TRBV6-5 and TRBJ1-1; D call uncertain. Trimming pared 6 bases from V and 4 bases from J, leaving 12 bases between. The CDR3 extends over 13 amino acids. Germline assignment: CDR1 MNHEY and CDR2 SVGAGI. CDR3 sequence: CASSVLGRTEAFF. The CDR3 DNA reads TGTGCCAGCAGCGTCTTAGGGCGCACTGAAGCTTTCTTT.

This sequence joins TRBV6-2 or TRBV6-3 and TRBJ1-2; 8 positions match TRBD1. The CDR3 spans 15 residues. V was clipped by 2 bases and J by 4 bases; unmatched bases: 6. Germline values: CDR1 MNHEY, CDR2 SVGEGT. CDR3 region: CASSYQPTGVYGYTF. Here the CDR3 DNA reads TGTGCCAGCAGTTACCAACCGACAGGGGTCTATGGCTACACCTTC.

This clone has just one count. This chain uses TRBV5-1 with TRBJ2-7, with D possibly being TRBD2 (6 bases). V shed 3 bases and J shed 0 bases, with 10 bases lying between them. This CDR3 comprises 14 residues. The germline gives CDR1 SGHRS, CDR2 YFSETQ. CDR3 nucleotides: TGCGCCAGCAGCTGGGACTCGTACTCCTACGAGCAGTACTTC. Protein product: CASSWDSYSYEQYF. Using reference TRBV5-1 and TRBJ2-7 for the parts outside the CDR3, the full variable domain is KAGVTQTPRYLIKTRGQQVTLSCSPISGHRSVSWYQQTPGQGLQFLFEYFSETQRNKGNFPGRFSGRQFSNSRSEMNVSTLELGDSALYLCASSWDSYSYEQYFGPGTRLTVT.

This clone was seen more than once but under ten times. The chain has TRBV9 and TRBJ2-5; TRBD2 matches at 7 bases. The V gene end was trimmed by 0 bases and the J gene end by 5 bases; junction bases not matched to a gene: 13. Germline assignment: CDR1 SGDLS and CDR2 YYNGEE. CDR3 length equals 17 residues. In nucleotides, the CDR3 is TGTGCCAGCAGCGTAGGGGGACTAAGCACGGTCGGGGAGACCCAGTACTTC. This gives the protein CASSVGGLSTVGETQYF.

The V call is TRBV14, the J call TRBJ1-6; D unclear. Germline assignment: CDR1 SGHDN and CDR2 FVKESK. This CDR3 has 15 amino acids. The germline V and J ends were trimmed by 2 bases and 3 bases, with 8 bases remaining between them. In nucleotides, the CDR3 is TGTGCCAGCAGCCAAAGAGCGAACTATAATTCACCCCTCCACTTT. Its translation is CASSQRANYNSPLHF. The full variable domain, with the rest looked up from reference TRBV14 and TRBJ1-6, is EAGVTQFPSHSVIEKGQTVTLRCDPISGHDNLYWYRRVMGKEIKFLLHFVKESKQDESGMPNNRFLAERTGGTYSTLKVQPAELEDSGVYFCASSQRANYNSPLHFGNGTRLTVT.

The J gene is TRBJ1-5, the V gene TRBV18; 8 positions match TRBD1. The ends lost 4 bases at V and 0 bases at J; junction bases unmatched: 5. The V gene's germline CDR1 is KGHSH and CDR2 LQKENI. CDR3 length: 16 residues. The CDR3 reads CASSRDRLSSNQPQHF. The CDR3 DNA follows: TGTGCCAGCTCACGGGACAGGCTGAGTAGCAATCAGCCCCAGCATTTT.

Here the CDR3 DNA reads TGTGCCAGCAGCCACGAAGGGGGGGAGGCAGGAGGGTACGAGCAGTACTTC. Protein sequence: CASSHEGGEAGGYEQYF. The V call is TRBV3-1 (or the pseudogene TRBV3-2), the J call TRBJ2-7; tentative D call: TRBD2 (7 bases). The CDR3 has 17 amino acids. In germline, CDR1 is LGHDT, CDR2 YNNKEL (reference sequence). V was pared by 3 bases and J by 4 bases, with 22 bases between.

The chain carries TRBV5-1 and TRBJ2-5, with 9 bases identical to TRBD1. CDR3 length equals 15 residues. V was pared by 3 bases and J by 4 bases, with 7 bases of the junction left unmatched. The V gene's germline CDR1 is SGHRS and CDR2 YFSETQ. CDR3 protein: CASSSTTGGGETQYF. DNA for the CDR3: TGCGCCAGCAGCTCTACAACAGGGGGCGGAGAGACCCAGTACTTC.

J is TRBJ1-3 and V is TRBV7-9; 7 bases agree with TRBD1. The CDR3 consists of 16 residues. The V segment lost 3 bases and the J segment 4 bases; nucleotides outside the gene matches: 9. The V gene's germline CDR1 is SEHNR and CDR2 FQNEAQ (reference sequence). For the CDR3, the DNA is TGTGCCAGCAGCTTGTCGGAGGGGGCGAGAGGAAACACCATATATTTT. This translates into CASSLSEGARGNTIYF.

The chain's CDR3 is CASSLSSHNADTQYF. DNA of the CDR3: TGTGCCAGCTCACTCTCCTCTCACAATGCAGATACGCAGTATTTT. The V call is TRBV18, the J call TRBJ2-3; D ambiguous. The CDR3 spans 15 residues. Trimming left V 4 bases short and J 4 bases short, with 15 bases between. Germline V gives CDR1 KGHSH, CDR2 LQKENI.

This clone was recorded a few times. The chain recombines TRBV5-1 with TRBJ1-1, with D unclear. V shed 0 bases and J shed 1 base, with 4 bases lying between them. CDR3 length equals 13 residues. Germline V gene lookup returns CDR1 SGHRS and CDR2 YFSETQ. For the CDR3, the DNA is TGCGCCAGCAGCTTGGAGGGGAACACTGAAGCTTTCTTT. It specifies CASSLEGNTEAFF.

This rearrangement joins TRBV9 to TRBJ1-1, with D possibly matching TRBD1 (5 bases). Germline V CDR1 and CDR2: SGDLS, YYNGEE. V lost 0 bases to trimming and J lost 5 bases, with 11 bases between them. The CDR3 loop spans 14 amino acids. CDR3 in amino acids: CASSVGGSRTEAFF. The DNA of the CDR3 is TGTGCCAGCAGCGTAGGGGGGAGTAGAACTGAAGCTTTCTTT.

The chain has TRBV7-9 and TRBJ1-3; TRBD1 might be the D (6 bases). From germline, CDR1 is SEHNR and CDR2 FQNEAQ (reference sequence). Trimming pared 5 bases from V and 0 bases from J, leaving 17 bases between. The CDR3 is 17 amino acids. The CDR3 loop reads CASSVTGTMISGNTIYF. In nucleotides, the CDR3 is TGTGCCAGCAGCGTGACAGGTACAATGATCTCTGGAAACACCATATATTTT.

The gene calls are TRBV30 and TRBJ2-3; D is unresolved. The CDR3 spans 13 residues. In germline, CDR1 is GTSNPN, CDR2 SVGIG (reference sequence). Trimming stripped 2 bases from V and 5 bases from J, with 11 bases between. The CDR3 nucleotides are TGTGCCTGGAGTCCTACGTCCCGAGATACGCAGTATTTT. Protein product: CAWSPTSRDTQYF.

The CDR3 bases are TGTGCCAGCAGCGTGATCCTGGGGTCTGAGCAGTTCTTC. Amino acid sequence: CASSVILGSEQFF. The rearrangement links TRBV9 to TRBJ2-1; no clear D gene. Germline-derived CDR1 and CDR2 are SGDLS and YYNGEE. The CDR3 has 13 amino acids. The V end was cut by 2 bases, the J end by 9 bases, with 12 bases between.

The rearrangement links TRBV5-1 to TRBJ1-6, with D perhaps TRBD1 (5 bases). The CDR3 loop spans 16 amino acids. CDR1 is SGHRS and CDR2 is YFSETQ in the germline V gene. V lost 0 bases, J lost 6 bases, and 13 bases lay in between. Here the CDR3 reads CASSLDRPGLNSPLHF. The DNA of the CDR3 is TGCGCCAGCAGCTTGGATAGGCCGGGACTTAATTCACCCCTCCACTTT.

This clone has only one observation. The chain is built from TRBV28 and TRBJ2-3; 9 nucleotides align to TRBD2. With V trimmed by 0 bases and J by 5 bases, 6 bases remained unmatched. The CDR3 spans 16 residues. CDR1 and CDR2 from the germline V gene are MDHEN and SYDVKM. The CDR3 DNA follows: TGTGCCAGCAGTTTATGGTCTCGCGGGGGGGGAGATACGCAGTATTTT. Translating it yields CASSLWSRGGGDTQYF. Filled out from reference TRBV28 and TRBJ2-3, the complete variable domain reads DVKVTQSSRYLVKRTGEKVFLECVQDMDHENMFWYRQDPGLGLRLIYFSYDVKMKEKGDIPEGYSVSREKKERFSLILESASTNQTSMYLCASSLWSRGGGDTQYFGPGTRLTVL.

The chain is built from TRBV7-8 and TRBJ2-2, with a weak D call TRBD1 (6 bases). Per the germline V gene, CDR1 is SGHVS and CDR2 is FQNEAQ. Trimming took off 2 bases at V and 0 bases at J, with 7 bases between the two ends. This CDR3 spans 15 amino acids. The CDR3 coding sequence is TGTGCCAGCAGCTTACGGGACACGAACACCGGGGAGCTGTTTTTT. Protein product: CASSLRDTNTGELFF.

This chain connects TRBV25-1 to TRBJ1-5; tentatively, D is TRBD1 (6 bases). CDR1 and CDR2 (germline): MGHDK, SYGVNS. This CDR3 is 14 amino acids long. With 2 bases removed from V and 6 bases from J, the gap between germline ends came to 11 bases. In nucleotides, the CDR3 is TGTGCCAGCAGTGAAACAGGGTTTGGTCAGCCCCAGCATTTT. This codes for CASSETGFGQPQHF.

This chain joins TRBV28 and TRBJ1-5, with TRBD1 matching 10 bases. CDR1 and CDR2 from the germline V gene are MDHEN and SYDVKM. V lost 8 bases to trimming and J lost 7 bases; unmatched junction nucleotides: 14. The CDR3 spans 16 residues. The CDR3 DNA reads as TGTGCCAGCCTTACCGGGACAGGGGTGACGGGGCAGCCCCAGCATTTT. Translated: CASLTGTGVTGQPQHF.

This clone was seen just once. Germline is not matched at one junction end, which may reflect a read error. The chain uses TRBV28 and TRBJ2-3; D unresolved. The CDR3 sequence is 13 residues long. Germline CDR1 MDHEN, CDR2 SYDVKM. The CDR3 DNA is TGTGCCAGCACTTTACCTGGCACAGATACGCAGTATTTT. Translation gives CASTLPGTDTQYF.